This entry features one TCR beta chain sequence. Its antigen is unidentified. These data originate in a study of cytomegalovirus exposure and HLA in healthy donors. Regarding the study as a whole: The study put 150 to 200 TCR beta chains on its list as cytomegalovirus-associated.

TCRdb's table, derived via immunoSEQ multiplex PCR, lists solely in-frame clones and lacks some. Of about 130,000 clones listed, roughly 89% are singletons. CDR3 length equals 12 residues. Trimming removed 3 bases from V and 5 bases from J, with 9 bases in between. The germline V gene encodes CDR1 GTSNPN and CDR2 SVGIG (reference sequence). The donors were part of the validation cohort of roughly 130 subjects. That cohort was separate from the first cohort, which comprised about 670 subjects. V is TRBV30 and J is TRBJ2-3; TRBD2 is a possible D gene (5 bases). The specimen sequenced was PBMCs. The receptor was derived from a woman aged 18-29 years in good health and CMV-seropositive. Here the CDR3 DNA reads TGTGCCTGGAGGGGTGGAGGAGATACGCAGTATTTT. Protein product: CAWRGGGDTQYF.